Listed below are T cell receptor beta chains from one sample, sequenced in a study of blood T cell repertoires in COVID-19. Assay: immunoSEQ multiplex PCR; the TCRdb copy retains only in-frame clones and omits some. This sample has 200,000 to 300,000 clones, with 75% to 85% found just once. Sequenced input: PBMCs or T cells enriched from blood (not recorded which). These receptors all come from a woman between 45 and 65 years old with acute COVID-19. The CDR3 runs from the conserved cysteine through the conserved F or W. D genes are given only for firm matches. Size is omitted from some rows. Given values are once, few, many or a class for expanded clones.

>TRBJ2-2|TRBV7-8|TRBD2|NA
TGTGCCAGCAGCATTGAGCGGGGGACCACCCGGGAGCTGTTTTTT
CASSIERGTTRELFF
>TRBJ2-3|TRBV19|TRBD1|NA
TGTGCCAGTAGTATCGGACAGGTCATGGATACGCAGTATTTT
CASSIGQVMDTQYF
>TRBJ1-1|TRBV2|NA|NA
TGTGCCAGCAGTGTTAAACAGAGGGAGAACACTGAAGCTTTCTTT
CASSVKQRENTEAFF
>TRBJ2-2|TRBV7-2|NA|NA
TGTGCCAGCAGCTTAGGAGCGAACACCGGGGAGCTGTTTTTT
CASSLGANTGELFF
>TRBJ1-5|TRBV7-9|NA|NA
TGTGCCAGCAGCTTAGGAGAGGCTGGCAATCAGCCCCAGCATTTT
CASSLGEAGNQPQHF
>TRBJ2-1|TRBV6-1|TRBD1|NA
TGTGCCAGCAGTGGGGGACAGGACCTTTACAATGAGCAGTTCTTC
CASSGGQDLYNEQFF
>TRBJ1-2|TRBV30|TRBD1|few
TGTGCCTGGAGTGGACAGGGGATTGGATATGGCTACACCTTC
CAWSGQGIGYGYTF
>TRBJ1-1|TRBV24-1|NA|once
TGTGCCACCAGACGTCACGGTTTTGAAGCTTTCTTT
CATRRHGFEAFF
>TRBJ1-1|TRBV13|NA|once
TGTGCCAGCAGCCTTATTTTACAGGGTTCCACTGAAGCTTTCTTT
CASSLILQGSTEAFF
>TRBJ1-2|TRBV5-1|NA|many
TGCGCCAGCAGCTCCCTAGACAGGAGCTATGGCTACACCTTC
CASSSLDRSYGYTF
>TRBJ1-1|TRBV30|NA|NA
TGTGCCTGGAGTCAGTTCGGAACGGGAAGGAACACTGAAGCTTTCTTT
CAWSQFGTGRNTEAFF
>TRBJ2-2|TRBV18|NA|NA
TGTGCCAGCTCACCAGAATCAGGCACCACCGGGGAGCTGTTTTTT
CASSPESGTTGELFF
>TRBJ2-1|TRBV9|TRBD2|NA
TGTGCCAGCAGCGTCGGGACTAGCGGGGCTCCCTACAATGAGCAGTTCTTC
CASSVGTSGAPYNEQFF
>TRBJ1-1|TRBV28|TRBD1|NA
TGTGCCAGCAGTTTATCGGTGACAGGGGTCACTGAAGCTTTCTTT
CASSLSVTGVTEAFF
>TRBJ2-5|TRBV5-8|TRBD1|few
TGTGCCAGCAGTTGGGGCACTACCACAGGGGGAGAGACCCAGTACTTC
CASSWGTTTGGETQYF
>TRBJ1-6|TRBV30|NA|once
TGTGCCGGGGGAACAGGGACCTATAATTCACCCCTCCACTTT
CAGGTGTYNSPLHF
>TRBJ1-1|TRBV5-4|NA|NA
TGTGCCAGCAGAACCACAGCCATGAACACTGAAGCTTTCTTT
CASRTTAMNTEAFF
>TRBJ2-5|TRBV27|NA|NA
TGTGCCAGCAGTTTACAGGGCAGGCAAGAAGAGACCCAGTACTTC
CASSLQGRQEETQYF
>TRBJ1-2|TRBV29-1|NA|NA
TGCAGCTTGCGGACGGGAAACTATGGCTACACCTTC
CSLRTGNYGYTF
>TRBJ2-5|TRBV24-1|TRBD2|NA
TGTGCCACCAGTGATGGTTCAAGGCGGGGGGGCTTAGAGACCCAGTACTTC
CATSDGSRRGGLETQYF
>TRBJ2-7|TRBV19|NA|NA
TGTGCCAGTAGTATGAGTACGAACGAGCAGTACTTC
CASSMSTNEQYF
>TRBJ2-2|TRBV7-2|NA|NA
TGTGCCAGCAGCTCCCCCCTCGGGACTTCTGTAATGGCCGGGGAGCTGTTTTTT
CASSSPLGTSVMAGELFF
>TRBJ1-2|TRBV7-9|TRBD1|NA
TGTGCCAGCAGCTTGGGGACAGGGGCTAACTATGGCTACACCTTC
CASSLGTGANYGYTF
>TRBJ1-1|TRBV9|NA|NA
TGTGCCAGCAGCGAAGGAGATTGGACTGAAGCTTTCTTT
CASSEGDWTEAFF
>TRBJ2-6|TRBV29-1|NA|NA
TGCAGCGTTACCGGAGAAAGGGACAATCCCTCTGGGGCCAACGTCCTGACTTTC
CSVTGERDNPSGANVLTF
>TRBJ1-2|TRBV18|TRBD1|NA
TGTGCCAGCTCACCATCGGGACAGGGATATCAGGGCTACACCTTC
CASSPSGQGYQGYTF
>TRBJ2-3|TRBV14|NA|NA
TGTGCCAGCAGCCAAGAGGGAGTTGGAGATACGCAGTATTTT
CASSQEGVGDTQYF
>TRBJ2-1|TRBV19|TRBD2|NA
TGTGCCAGTAGTATCGGGACTACGGGGATCAATGAGCAGTTCTTC
CASSIGTTGINEQFF
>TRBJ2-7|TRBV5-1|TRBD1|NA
TGCGCCAGCAGCCCCTCAGGGGGTGCCAACTACGAGCAGTACTTC
CASSPSGGANYEQYF
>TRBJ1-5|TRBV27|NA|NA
TGTGCCAGCAGTTTTGGCAGGGGAAGTCAGCCCCAGCATTTT
CASSFGRGSQPQHF
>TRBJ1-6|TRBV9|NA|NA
TGTGCCAGCAGCGTAGTTCCGACAGGTCAAACACCCCTCCACTTT
CASSVVPTGQTPLHF
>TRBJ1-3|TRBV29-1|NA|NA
TGCAGCGTTGTGGGTGACAGCTCTGGAAACACCATATATTTT
CSVVGDSSGNTIYF
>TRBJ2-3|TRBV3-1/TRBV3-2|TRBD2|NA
TGTGCCAGCAGCCAAAACGGACGCGGGGGGACAGATACGCAGTATTTT
CASSQNGRGGTDTQYF
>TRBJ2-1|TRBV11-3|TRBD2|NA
TGTGCCAGCAGCTTAGATGGACTAGCGGACAATGAGCAGTTCTTC
CASSLDGLADNEQFF
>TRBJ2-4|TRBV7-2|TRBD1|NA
TGTGCCAGCAGCCGCCGGACAGGAACAAGGGAGAACATTCAGTACTTC
CASSRRTGTRENIQYF
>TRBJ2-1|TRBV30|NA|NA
TGTGCCTGGGCGGGGTGGAATGAGCAGTTCTTC
CAWAGWNEQFF
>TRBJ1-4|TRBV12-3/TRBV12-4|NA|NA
TGTGCCTCGAGGGGGAGCGAAAAACTGTTTTTT
CASRGSEKLFF